The T cell receptor beta chain described here comes from a study of a mutant IDH1 vaccine in newly diagnosed glioma. Study-level information: Vaccines were first given 4-6 weeks after radiotherapy alone, or with temozolomide cycles.

Turning to this clone: The antigen is not known.

As for time point: week 47, end of study. What each vaccine dose contained was 300 ug of mutant IDH1 20-mer peptide, accompanied by topical imiquimod. This table comes from immunoSEQ multiplex PCR, and its TCRdb copy is limited to in-frame clones, with some not included. This table has over 30,000 clones, approximately 92% appearing once. Germline assignment: CDR1 MNHEY and CDR2 SMNVEV (reference sequence). This CDR3 region has 14 residues. V dropped 2 bases and J dropped 4 bases, with 9 bases sitting between them. The TCR originated in a woman in her thirties or forties with glioma. The genes are TRBV27 and TRBJ1-3; D remains unclear. This specimen was PBMCs, taken from a glioma patient whose treatment included an IDH1 peptide vaccine. The CDR3 region has the DNA TGTGCCAGCAGTTTACCCTATGAGGGAAACACCATATATTTT. Protein sequence: CASSLPYEGNTIYF.